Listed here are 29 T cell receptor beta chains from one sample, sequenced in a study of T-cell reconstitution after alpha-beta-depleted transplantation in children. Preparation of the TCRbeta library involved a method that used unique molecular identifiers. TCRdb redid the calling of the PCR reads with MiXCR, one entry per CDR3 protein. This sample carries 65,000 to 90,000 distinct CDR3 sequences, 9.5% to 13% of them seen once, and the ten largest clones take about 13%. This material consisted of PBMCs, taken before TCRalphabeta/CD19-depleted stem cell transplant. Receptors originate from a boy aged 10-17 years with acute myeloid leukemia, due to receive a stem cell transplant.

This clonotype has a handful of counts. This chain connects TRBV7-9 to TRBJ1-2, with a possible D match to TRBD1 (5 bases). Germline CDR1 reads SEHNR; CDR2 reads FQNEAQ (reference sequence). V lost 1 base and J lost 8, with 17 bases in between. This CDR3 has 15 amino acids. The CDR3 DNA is TGTGCCAGCAGCTTAGGGGGCCTCGGGGGACGAGGCTACACCTTC. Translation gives CASSLGGLGGRGYTF.

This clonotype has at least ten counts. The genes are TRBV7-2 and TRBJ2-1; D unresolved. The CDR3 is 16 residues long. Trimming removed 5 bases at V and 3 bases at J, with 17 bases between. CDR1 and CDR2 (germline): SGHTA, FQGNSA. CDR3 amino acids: CASSPNWDSRYNEQFF. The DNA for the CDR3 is TGTGCCAGCAGCCCGAATTGGGATTCTCGCTACAATGAGCAGTTCTTC.

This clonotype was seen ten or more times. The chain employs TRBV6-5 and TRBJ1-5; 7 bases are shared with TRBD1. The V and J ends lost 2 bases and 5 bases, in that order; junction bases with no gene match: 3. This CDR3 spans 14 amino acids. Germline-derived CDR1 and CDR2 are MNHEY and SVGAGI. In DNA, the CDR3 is TGTGCCAGCAGTTACAGGGGGCGGTATCAGCCCCAGCATTTT. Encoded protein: CASSYRGRYQPQHF.

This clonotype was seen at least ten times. CDR3 residues: CASNGLARFTATQYF. The CDR3 coding sequence is TGTGCCAGCAATGGGCTAGCTCGGTTTACTGCTACGCAGTATTTT. The chain employs TRBV28 and TRBJ2-3; maybe TRBD2 (5 bases). Trimming left V 7 bases short and J 8 bases short, with 22 bases between. CDR1 and CDR2 from the germline V gene are MDHEN and SYDVKM. There are 15 residues in the CDR3.

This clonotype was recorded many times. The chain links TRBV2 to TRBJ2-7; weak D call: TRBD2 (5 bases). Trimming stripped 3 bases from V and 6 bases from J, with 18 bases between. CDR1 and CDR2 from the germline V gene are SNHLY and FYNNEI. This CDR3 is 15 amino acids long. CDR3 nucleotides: TGTGCCAGCAGTGACCCTTCCGAGGGTAGCCTCGAGCAGTACTTC. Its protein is CASSDPSEGSLEQYF. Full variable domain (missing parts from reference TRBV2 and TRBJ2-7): EPEVTQTPSHQVTQMGQEVILRCVPISNHLYFYWYRQILGQKVEFLVSFYNNEISEKSEIFDDQFSVERPDGSNFTLKIRSTKLEDSAMYFCASSDPSEGSLEQYFGPGTRLTVT.

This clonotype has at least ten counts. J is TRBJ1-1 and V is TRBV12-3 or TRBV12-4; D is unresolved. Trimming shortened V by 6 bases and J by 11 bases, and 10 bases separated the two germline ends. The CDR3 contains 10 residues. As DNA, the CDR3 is TGTGCCAGCAGGTCCTTGAGGGCTTTCTTT. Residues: CASRSLRAFF.

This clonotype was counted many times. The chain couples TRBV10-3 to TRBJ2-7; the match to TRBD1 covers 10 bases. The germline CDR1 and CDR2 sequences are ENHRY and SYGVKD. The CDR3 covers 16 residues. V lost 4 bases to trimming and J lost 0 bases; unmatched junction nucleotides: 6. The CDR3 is CAISAPTGGGSYEQYF. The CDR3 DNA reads TGTGCCATCAGTGCCCCGACAGGGGGCGGCTCCTACGAGCAGTACTTC.

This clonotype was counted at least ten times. The CDR3 sequence is CASSPRATSGGASTDTQYF. CDR3 in DNA: TGTGCCAGCAGTCCTAGGGCGACTAGCGGGGGGGCTAGCACAGATACGCAGTATTTT. The genes are TRBV12-3 or TRBV12-4 and TRBJ2-3; 14 nucleotides match TRBD2. The CDR3 contains 19 residues. With 5 bases clipped from V and 0 bases from J, the junction kept 10 bases outside the gene matches.

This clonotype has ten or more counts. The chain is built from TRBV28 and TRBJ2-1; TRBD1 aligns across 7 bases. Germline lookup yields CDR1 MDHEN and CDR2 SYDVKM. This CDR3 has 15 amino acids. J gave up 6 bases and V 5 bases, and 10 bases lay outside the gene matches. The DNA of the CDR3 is TGTGCCAGCAGTCCCAGGGGCAGGGGGAGCAATGAGCAGTTCTTC. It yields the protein CASSPRGRGSNEQFF.

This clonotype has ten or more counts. The CDR3, as DNA: TGTGCCAGCAGTCCACAGGGAGGCTATGGCTACACCTTC. Protein sequence: CASSPQGGYGYTF. The rearrangement joins TRBV12-3 or TRBV12-4 to TRBJ1-2; a possible D gene is TRBD1 (6 bases). V was pared by 5 bases and J by 4 bases, with 11 bases between. This CDR3 is built from 13 residues.

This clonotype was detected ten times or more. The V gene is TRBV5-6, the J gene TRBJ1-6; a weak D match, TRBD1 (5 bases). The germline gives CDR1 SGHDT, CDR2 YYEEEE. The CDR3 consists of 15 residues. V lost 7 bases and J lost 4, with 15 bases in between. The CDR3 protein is CASGWGRIYNSPLHF. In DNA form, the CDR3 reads TGTGCCAGCGGCTGGGGGAGGATTTATAATTCACCCCTCCACTTT.

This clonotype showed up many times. This CDR3 is CASSLGVWTAAYEQYV. The CDR3 coding sequence is TGTGCCAGCAGCTTAGGAGTCTGGACGGCAGCCTACGAGCAGTACGTC. The chain links TRBV7-8 to TRBJ2-7; D gene ambiguous. The V end was cut by 1 base, the J end by 2 bases, with 15 bases between. This CDR3 is built from 16 residues. Germline assignment: CDR1 SGHVS and CDR2 FQNEAQ.

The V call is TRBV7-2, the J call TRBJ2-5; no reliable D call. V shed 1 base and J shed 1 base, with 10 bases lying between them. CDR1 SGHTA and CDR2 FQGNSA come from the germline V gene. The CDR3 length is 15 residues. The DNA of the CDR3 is TGTGCCAGCAGCTTAGGCCATGCCGGCCAAGAGACCCAGTACTTC. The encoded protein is CASSLGHAGQETQYF.

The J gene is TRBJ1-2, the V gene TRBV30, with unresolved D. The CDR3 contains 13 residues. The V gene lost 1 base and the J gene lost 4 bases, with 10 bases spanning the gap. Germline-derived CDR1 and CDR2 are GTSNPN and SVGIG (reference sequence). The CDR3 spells CAWSDGSGYGYTF. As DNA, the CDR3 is TGTGCCTGGAGTGATGGGAGTGGCTATGGCTACACCTTC.

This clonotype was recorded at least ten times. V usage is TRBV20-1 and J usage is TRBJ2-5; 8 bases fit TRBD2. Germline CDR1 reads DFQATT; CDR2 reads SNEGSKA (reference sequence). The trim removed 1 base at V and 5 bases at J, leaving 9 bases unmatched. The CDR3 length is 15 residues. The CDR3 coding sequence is TGCAGTGCTAGAGGCTCCAGCGGGAGTGGGGAGACCCAGTACTTC. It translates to CSARGSSGSGETQYF.

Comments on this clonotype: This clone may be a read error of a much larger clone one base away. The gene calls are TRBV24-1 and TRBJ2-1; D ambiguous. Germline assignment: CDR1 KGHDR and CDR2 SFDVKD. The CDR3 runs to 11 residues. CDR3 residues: CPTSAYNEQFF. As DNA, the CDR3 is TGTCCCACCAGTGCCTACAATGAGCAGTTCTTC.

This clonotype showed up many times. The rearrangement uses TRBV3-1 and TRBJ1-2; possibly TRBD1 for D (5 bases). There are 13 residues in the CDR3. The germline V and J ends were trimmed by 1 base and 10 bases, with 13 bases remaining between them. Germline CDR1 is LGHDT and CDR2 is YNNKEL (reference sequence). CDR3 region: CASSQALGTFYTF. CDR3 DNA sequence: TGTGCCAGCAGCCAAGCTCTCGGGACGTTCTACACCTTC.

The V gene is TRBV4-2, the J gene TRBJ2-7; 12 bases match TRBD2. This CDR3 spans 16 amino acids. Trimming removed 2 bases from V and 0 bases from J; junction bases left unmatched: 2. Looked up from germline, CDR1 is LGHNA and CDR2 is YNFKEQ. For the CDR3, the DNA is TGTGCCAGCAGCCAACTGGGACTAGCGGGCTCCTACGAGCAGTACTTC. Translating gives CASSQLGLAGSYEQYF.

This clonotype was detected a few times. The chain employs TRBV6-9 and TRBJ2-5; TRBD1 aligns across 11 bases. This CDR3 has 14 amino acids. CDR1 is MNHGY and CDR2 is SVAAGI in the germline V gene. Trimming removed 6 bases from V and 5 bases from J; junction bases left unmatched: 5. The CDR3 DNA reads TGTGCCAGCAGAACGGGACAGGGGGGCGAGACCCAGTACTTC. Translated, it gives CASRTGQGGETQYF.

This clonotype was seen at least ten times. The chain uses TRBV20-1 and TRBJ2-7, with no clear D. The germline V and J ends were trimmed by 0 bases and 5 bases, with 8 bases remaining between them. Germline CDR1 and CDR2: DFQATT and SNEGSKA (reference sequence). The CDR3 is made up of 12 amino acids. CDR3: CSARDPPHEQYF. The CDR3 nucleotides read TGCAGTGCTAGAGACCCCCCCCACGAGCAGTACTTC.

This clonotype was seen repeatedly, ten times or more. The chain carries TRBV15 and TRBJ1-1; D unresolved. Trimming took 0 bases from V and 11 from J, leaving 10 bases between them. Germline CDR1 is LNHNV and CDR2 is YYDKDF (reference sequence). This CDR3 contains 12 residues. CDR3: CATSRETAGAFF. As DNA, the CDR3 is TGTGCCACCAGCAGAGAGACCGCCGGGGCTTTCTTT.

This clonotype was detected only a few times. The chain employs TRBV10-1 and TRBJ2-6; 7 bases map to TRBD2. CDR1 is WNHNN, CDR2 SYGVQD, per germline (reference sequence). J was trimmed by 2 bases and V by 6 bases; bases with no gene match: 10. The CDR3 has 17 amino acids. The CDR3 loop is CASSAPGGGTGANVLTF. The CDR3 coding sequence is TGCGCCAGCAGCGCCCCGGGAGGAGGCACTGGGGCCAACGTCCTGACTTTC.

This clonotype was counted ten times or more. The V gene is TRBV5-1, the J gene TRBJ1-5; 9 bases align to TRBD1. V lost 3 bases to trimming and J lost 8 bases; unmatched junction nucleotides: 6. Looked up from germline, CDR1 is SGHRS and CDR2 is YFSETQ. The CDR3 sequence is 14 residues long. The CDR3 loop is CASSSWTGEKPQHF. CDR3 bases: TGCGCCAGCAGCTCGTGGACAGGGGAGAAGCCCCAGCATTTT.

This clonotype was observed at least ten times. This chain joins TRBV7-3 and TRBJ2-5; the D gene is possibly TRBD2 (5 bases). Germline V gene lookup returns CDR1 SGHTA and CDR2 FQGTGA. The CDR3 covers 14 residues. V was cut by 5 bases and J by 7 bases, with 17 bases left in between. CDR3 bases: TGTGCCAGCAGCCGAGGGAGCCTACGCGGGACCCAGTACTTC. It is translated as CASSRGSLRGTQYF.

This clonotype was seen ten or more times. CDR3 bases: TGCAGTCCACAACTTCGGGGGAACACTGAAGCTTTCTTT. The encoded protein is CSPQLRGNTEAFF. V usage is TRBV29-1 and J usage is TRBJ1-1; no reliable D call. The germline CDR1 and CDR2 sequences are SQVTM and ANQGSEA. This CDR3 has 13 residues. The complete variable domain, with remaining parts taken from reference TRBV29-1 and TRBJ1-1, reads SAVISQKPSRDICQRGTSLTIQCQVDSQVTMMFWYRQQPGQSLTLIATANQGSEATYESGFVIDKFPISRPNLTFSTLTVSNMSPEDSSIYLCSPQLRGNTEAFFGQGTRLTVV.

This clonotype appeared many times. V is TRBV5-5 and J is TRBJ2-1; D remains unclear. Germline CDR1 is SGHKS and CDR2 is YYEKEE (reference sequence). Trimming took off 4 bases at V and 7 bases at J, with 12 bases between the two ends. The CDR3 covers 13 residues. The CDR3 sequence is CASSPYLGNEQFF. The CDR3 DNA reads TGTGCCAGCAGCCCTTATTTGGGGAATGAGCAGTTCTTC. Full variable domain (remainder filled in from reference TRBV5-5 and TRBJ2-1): DAGVTQSPTHLIKTRGQQVTLRCSPISGHKSVSWYQQVLGQGPQFIFQYYEKEERGRGNFPDRFSARQFPNYSSELNVNALLLGDSALYLCASSPYLGNEQFFGPGTRLTVL.

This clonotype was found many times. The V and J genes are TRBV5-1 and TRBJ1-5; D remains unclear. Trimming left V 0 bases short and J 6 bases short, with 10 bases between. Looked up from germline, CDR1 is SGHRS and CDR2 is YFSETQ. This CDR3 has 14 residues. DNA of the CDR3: TGCGCCAGCAGCTTGGGGGGTCCGGGTCAGCCCCAGCATTTT. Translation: CASSLGGPGQPQHF.

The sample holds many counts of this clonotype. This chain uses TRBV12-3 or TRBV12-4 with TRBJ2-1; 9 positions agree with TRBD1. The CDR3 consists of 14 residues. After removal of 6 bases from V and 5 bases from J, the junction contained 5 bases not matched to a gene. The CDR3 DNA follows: TGTGCCAGCAGCCGGGACAGGGTTAACAATGAGCAGTTCTTC. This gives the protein CASSRDRVNNEQFF.

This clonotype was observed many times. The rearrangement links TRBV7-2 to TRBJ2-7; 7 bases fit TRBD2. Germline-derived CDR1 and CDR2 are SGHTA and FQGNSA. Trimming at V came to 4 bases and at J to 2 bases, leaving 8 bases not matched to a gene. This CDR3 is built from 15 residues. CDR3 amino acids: CASSSRGGPAYEQYF. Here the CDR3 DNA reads TGTGCCAGCAGCTCAAGGGGAGGGCCCGCCTACGAGCAGTACTTC.